This T cell receptor (beta chain) was profiled in a study of PD-1 blockade in classical Hodgkin lymphoma. Regarding the study as a whole: Prior to therapy, complete responders displayed diversity much like that of newly diagnosed patients. By C4D1, diversity of CD4+ TCRs had risen significantly, whereas that of CD8+ TCRs had not. At baseline, newly diagnosed patients reportedly showed less TCR diversity than healthy donors.

Produced via immunoSEQ multiplex PCR; TCRdb's table is partial and in-frame only. The sample lists about 26,000 clones, around 67% occurring once. Of note for this clone: Its specificity is unknown.

Each patient relapsed following autologous stem cell transplantation, and prior brentuximab vedotin exposure differed. The sample was peripheral blood mononuclear cells (PBMCs), taken before the second cycle of nivolumab. The TCR was taken from a human donor with classical Hodgkin lymphoma.

DNA of the CDR3: TGTGCCAGCAGTTACTATGGAGCTGGAGCCTACACCTTC. This encodes CASSYYGAGAYTF. The V call is TRBV6-5, the J call TRBJ1-2; D not certain. V lost 1 base and J lost 10, with 13 bases in between. The germline V gene encodes CDR1 MNHEY and CDR2 SVGAGI. The CDR3 has 13 amino acids.